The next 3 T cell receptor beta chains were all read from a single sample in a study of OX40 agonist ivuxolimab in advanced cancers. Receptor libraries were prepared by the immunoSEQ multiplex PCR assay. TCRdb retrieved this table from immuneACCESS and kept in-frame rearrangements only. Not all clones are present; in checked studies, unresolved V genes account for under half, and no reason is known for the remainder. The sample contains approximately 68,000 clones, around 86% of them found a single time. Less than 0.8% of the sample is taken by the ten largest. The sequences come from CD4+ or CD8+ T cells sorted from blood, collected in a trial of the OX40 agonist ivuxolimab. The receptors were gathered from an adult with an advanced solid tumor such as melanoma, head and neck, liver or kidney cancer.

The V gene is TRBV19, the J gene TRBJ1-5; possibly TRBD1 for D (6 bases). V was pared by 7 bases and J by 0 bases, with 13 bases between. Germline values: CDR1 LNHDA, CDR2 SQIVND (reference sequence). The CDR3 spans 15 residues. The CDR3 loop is CASTRTANSNQPQHF. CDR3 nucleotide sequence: TGTGCCAGTACCCGGACAGCTAATAGCAATCAGCCCCAGCATTTT.

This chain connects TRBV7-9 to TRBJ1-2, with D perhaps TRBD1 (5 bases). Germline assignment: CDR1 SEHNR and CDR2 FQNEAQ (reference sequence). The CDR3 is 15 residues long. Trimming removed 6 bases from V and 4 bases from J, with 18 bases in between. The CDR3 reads CASRNWGGTSYGYTF. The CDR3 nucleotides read TGTGCCAGCAGGAATTGGGGGGGGACCAGCTATGGCTACACCTTC.

The CDR3 bases are TGTGCCAGCAGCTCCCGGGGTGGCGAGCAGTACTTC. Its translation is CASSSRGGEQYF. V usage is TRBV7-3 and J usage is TRBJ2-7; tentative D call: TRBD2 (5 bases). Looked up from germline, CDR1 is SGHTA and CDR2 is FQGTGA. The CDR3 length is 12 residues. V was pared by 4 bases and J by 6 bases, with 10 bases between.